The 28 T cell receptor beta chains listed next were all sequenced from one sample in a study of regulatory T cells in long-lasting Graves disease. Sample time point: newly diagnosed GD, antithyroid drugs for less than 3 months. The TCR library was made from RNA extracted from PBMCs. Sequencing libraries for TCR beta were prepared with iRepertoire HTBI primers and Arm-PCR of CDR3 regions. TCRdb called the multiplex PCR reads again in MiXCR, with one record for every CDR3 protein. The sample shows 500,000 or so distinct CDR3 sequences, 15% to 20% of them seen only once. This sample also belongs to another study, concerning T cells in Graves' hyperthyroidism and ophthalmopathy.

The material sequenced was peripheral blood mononuclear cells (PBMCs), taken at new diagnosis, from a patient treated with antithyroid drugs. The receptors here all came from a man aged 40-55 years with Graves disease.

The J gene is TRBJ1-5, the V gene TRBV28; D unresolved. The germline gives CDR1 MDHEN, CDR2 SYDVKM. V lost 1 base to trimming and J lost 5 bases, with 6 bases between them. The CDR3 is 13 residues long. The CDR3 region has the DNA TGTGCCAGCAGTTTATTGGGTGATCAGCCCCAGCATTTT. As protein: CASSLLGDQPQHF.

The V gene is TRBV2, the J gene TRBJ2-7; 9 bases are shared with TRBD1. Losses at the gene ends were 7 bases for V and 1 base for J; bases not matched to a gene: 5. Germline CDR1 is SNHLY and CDR2 is FYNNEI. This CDR3 has 14 residues. CDR3 in DNA: TGTGCCAGCAAAGCGACAGGGGGGTCCTACGAGCAGTACTTC. It specifies CASKATGGSYEQYF.

Points on this clonotype: This could be a read error, since a much larger clone is one nucleotide away. The V gene is TRBV24-1, the J gene TRBJ2-7, with D possibly being TRBD2 (6 bases). Germline V gene sequence: CDR1 KGHDR, CDR2 SFDVKD. The length of the CDR3 is 17 residues. The CDR3: CATSDYAPGASSYERYF. CDR3 nucleotide sequence: TGTGCCACCAGTGATTACGCTCCGGGAGCTAGCTCCTACGAGCGGTACTTC.

This clonotype showed up many times. V and J are TRBV3-1 and TRBJ1-1; D is unresolved. Per germline, CDR1 LGHDT and CDR2 YNNKEL (reference sequence). The CDR3 consists of 14 residues. Trimming took 1 base from V and 0 from J, leaving 6 bases between them. DNA for the CDR3: TGTGCCAGCAGCCAAGTCCTGTTGAACACTGAAGCTTTCTTT. This translates into CASSQVLLNTEAFF.

This clonotype was seen ten or more times. The gene calls are TRBV11-2 and TRBJ2-5, with TRBD1 as a possible D gene (5 bases). V was clipped by 5 bases and J by 7 bases, with 14 bases between them. Germline lookup yields CDR1 SGHAT and CDR2 FQNNGV. This CDR3 has 13 residues. Here the CDR3 DNA reads TGTGCCAGCAGCCCGGACACTTTATTGACCCAGTACTTC. Amino acids: CASSPDTLLTQYF.

Of note for this clonotype: Germline and junction disagree at one end, which may indicate a read error. The chain links TRBV13 to TRBJ1-1, with TRBD1 matching over 9 bases. This CDR3 contains 15 residues. The germline V gene has CDR1 PRHDT and CDR2 FYEKMQ (reference sequence). The CDR3 loop is CVSSPDRGANTEAFF. The CDR3 bases are TGTGTCAGCAGCCCGGACAGGGGTGCGAACACTGAAGCTTTCTTT. The variable domain in full, completed from reference TRBV13 and TRBJ1-1, reads AAGVIQSPRHLIKEKRETATLKCYPIPRHDTVYWYQQGPGQDPQFLISFYEKMQSDKGSIPDRFSAQQFSDYHSELNMSSLELGDSALYFCVSSPDRGANTEAFFGQGTRLTVV.

This clonotype showed up just a few times. J is TRBJ1-5 and V is TRBV6-1; no clear D. Germline V gives CDR1 MNHNS, CDR2 SASEGT. Trimming took off 7 bases at V and 2 bases at J, with 9 bases between the two ends. The CDR3 has 13 amino acids. This chain's CDR3 is CASMIGGNQPQHF. CDR3 DNA sequence: TGTGCCAGCATGATTGGGGGCAATCAGCCCCAGCATTTT.

The chain has TRBV10-3 and TRBJ1-1; no definite D call. Germline V gene lookup returns CDR1 ENHRY and CDR2 SYGVKD. Between the trimmed V and J ends, which lost 8 bases and 1 base, there was a span of 14 bases. This CDR3 comprises 14 residues. The CDR3 reads CAIFDAGRNTEAFF. The DNA of the CDR3 is TGTGCCATCTTTGATGCGGGGAGGAACACTGAAGCTTTCTTT.

This clonotype has a count of ten or more. The rearrangement uses TRBV20-1 and TRBJ2-5; no clear D. The germline V gene encodes CDR1 DFQATT and CDR2 SNEGSKA (reference sequence). This CDR3 spans 11 amino acids. V was pared by 6 bases and J by 1 base, with 6 bases between. As DNA, the CDR3 is TGCAGTGCAAGGGCCCAAGAGACCCAGTACTTC. This encodes CSARAQETQYF.

The chain joins TRBV7-9 to TRBJ2-1, with TRBD2 matching over 10 bases. The CDR3 loop spans 16 amino acids. Germline trimming cut 3 bases from V and 4 bases from J; bases unmatched to any gene: 6. The germline CDR1 and CDR2 sequences are SEHNR and FQNEAQ (reference sequence). CDR3 sequence (DNA): TGTGCCAGCAGCTTGAAGTGGACTAGCGGATACAATGAGCAGTTCTTC. Translating it yields CASSLKWTSGYNEQFF.

This chain joins TRBV7-3 and TRBJ2-3; D uncertain. Germline V gives CDR1 SGHTA, CDR2 FQGTGA. CDR3 size: 14 residues. V lost 1 base and J 7 bases, leaving 12 bases between the germline ends. The CDR3 protein is CASSLSRSEHTQYF. The CDR3 DNA sequence: TGTGCCAGCAGCTTAAGCAGGTCGGAGCATACGCAGTATTTT.

This chain joins TRBV19 and TRBJ2-5; tentative D call: TRBD2 (5 bases). V was pared by 2 bases and J by 0 bases, with 7 bases between. This CDR3 has 14 residues. Germline assignment: CDR1 LNHDA and CDR2 SQIVND (reference sequence). The CDR3 reads CASSIWRDQETQYF. CDR3 in DNA: TGTGCCAGTAGTATATGGCGGGACCAAGAGACCCAGTACTTC.

V usage is TRBV29-1 and J usage is TRBJ2-7; TRBD2 might be the D (5 bases). This CDR3 is 13 amino acids long. V lost 8 bases to trimming and J lost 1 base, with 15 bases between them. CDR1 and CDR2 (germline): SQVTM, ANQGSEA. DNA for the CDR3: TGCAGCCCCTGGAGGTGTGAATCCTACGAGCAGTACTTC. Encoded protein: CSPWRCESYEQYF.

This clonotype was seen at least ten times. The chain couples TRBV28 to TRBJ2-5; 9 nucleotides line up with TRBD2. From germline, CDR1 is MDHEN and CDR2 SYDVKM. This CDR3 has 15 amino acids. The J segment lost 2 bases and the V segment lost 10 bases, leaving 11 bases of the junction unmatched. The CDR3 DNA follows: TGTGCCACATCGGGGAATAGCGGGAGTCAAGAGACCCAGTACTTC. As protein: CATSGNSGSQETQYF.

The rearrangement joins TRBV28 to TRBJ2-1, with 9 bases that match TRBD2. V shed 6 bases, J shed 7 bases, and the junction held 7 bases outside the gene matches. The CDR3 totals 14 residues. CDR1 is MDHEN, CDR2 SYDVKM, per germline. CDR3 in amino acids: CASSLERGVNEQFF. The CDR3 DNA reads TGTGCCAGCAGCTTAGAGCGGGGGGTTAATGAGCAGTTCTTC.

This clonotype has at least ten counts. V gene TRBV20-1 combines with J gene TRBJ2-1, with 10 bases matching TRBD2. The J segment lost 8 bases and the V segment lost 2 bases, leaving 9 bases of the junction unmatched. The CDR3 runs to 15 residues. Germline CDR1 and CDR2: DFQATT and SNEGSKA (reference sequence). CDR3 region: CSARTGTSVNDEQFF. DNA for the CDR3: TGCAGTGCTAGAACAGGGACTAGCGTGAACGATGAGCAGTTCTTC.

The rearrangement uses TRBV13 and TRBJ2-1; 9 bases agree with TRBD2. Germline CDR1 PRHDT, CDR2 FYEKMQ (reference sequence). The CDR3 totals 17 residues. Unmatched junction bases numbered 10, after V lost 3 bases and J lost 4 bases. CDR3 sequence: CASSFRPFAGGYNEQFF. CDR3 DNA: TGTGCCAGCAGCTTCCGGCCTTTTGCGGGAGGGTACAATGAGCAGTTCTTC.

This clonotype has only a few counts. The chain recombines TRBV20-1 with TRBJ2-1; a weak D match, TRBD2 (5 bases). Deletions cut 3 bases from V and 0 bases from J, with 12 bases between. Germline CDR1 reads DFQATT; CDR2 reads SNEGSKA (reference sequence). CDR3 length equals 15 residues. In nucleotides, the CDR3 is TGCAGTGCTAGGATCGGTGGGAGCTCCTACAATGAGCAGTTCTTC. It specifies CSARIGGSSYNEQFF.

This clonotype came up a few times. The CDR3 region has the DNA TGTGCCACCACCGAGCAGTACTTC. Its translation: CATTEQYF. This chain links TRBV24-1 with TRBJ2-7; D not certain. Trimming left V 8 bases short and J 6 bases short, with 1 base between. The CDR3 has 8 amino acids. Germline assignment: CDR1 KGHDR and CDR2 SFDVKD.

At least ten counts were recorded for this clonotype. The chain carries TRBV20-1 and TRBJ2-5, with 11 bases lining up with TRBD2. The germline CDR1 and CDR2 sequences are DFQATT and SNEGSKA (reference sequence). The CDR3 has 13 amino acids. V trimming: 4 bases; J trimming: 5 bases; junction bases outside the gene matches: 3. This CDR3 is CSAMTSGTETQYF. In DNA, the CDR3 is TGCAGTGCTATGACTAGCGGGACCGAGACCCAGTACTTC.

There are many counts of this clonotype. The chain links TRBV7-3 to TRBJ2-1; D remains ambiguous. V lost 0 bases and J 5 bases, leaving 5 bases between the germline ends. Germline V gene data show CDR1 as SGHTA and CDR2 as FQGTGA. The CDR3 covers 13 residues. CDR3 protein: CASSLTTHNEQFF. CDR3 bases: TGTGCCAGCAGCTTAACCACTCACAATGAGCAGTTCTTC. The entire variable domain, with the rest obtained from reference TRBV7-3 and TRBJ2-1, is as follows: GAGVSQTPSNKVTEKGKYVELRCDPISGHTALYWYRQSLGQGPEFLIYFQGTGAADDSGLPNDRFFAVRPEGSVSTLKIQRTERGDSAVYLCASSLTTHNEQFFGPGTRLTVL.

There are a few counts of this clonotype. The rearrangement joins TRBV10-3 to TRBJ1-2; D not resolved. The CDR3 length is 13 residues. Per the germline V gene, CDR1 is ENHRY and CDR2 is SYGVKD. Trimming removed 3 bases from V and 8 bases from J, with 13 bases in between. In nucleotides, the CDR3 is TGTGCCATCAGTGACGACGACGCTCGGGGCTACACCTTC. Its protein is CAISDDDARGYTF.

There are many counts of this clonotype. The V and J genes are TRBV6-2 or TRBV6-3 and TRBJ2-1; 9 bases are a match to TRBD2. The CDR3 has 18 amino acids. Trimming took 10 bases from V and 10 from J; bases not matched to a gene: 26. In germline, CDR1 is MNHEY, CDR2 SVGEGT. CDR3 coding DNA: TGTGCCACAAACCCCGGACTAGCGATCAGAGTGGGGTTTAGGGAGCAGTTCTTC. This codes for CATNPGLAIRVGFREQFF.

The chain carries TRBV6-1 and TRBJ2-7; the match to TRBD1 covers 8 bases. This CDR3 is 17 amino acids long. The V gene's germline CDR1 is MNHNS and CDR2 SASEGT. Trimming removed 5 bases from V and 1 base from J; junction bases left unmatched: 13. The CDR3 DNA is TGTGCCAGCAGTCGATACAGTCAGGGGGCACTTTCCTACGAGCAGTACTTC. Protein sequence: CASSRYSQGALSYEQYF.

The gene calls are TRBV10-2 and TRBJ1-2; 7 nucleotides line up with TRBD1. This CDR3 has 14 amino acids. V lost 1 base, J lost 4 bases, and 3 bases stayed unmatched. The germline V gene has CDR1 WSHSY and CDR2 SAAADI. The CDR3 nucleotides are TGCGCCAGCAGTGAGTGGCAGGGGGGCTATGGCTACACCTTC. It specifies CASSEWQGGYGYTF.

This clonotype appeared many times. The CDR3 nucleotides read TGCGCCAGCAGCTTGGCCACTAGCGGGGCCTACAATGAGCAGTTCTTC. It encodes CASSLATSGAYNEQFF. The V gene is TRBV5-1, the J gene TRBJ2-1; 10 nucleotides align to TRBD2. CDR1 SGHRS and CDR2 YFSETQ come from the germline V gene. The CDR3 loop spans 16 amino acids. V trimming: 0 bases; J trimming: 2 bases; junction bases outside the gene matches: 2.

This clonotype appeared many times. This chain uses TRBV2 with TRBJ2-3; 9 nucleotides align to TRBD1. Trimming removed 6 bases from V and 4 bases from J; junction bases left unmatched: 8. Germline V gene sequence: CDR1 SNHLY, CDR2 FYNNEI. The CDR3 length is 15 residues. The CDR3 region has the DNA TGTGCCAGCAGAGCGGGACAGGGTTTGGCAGATACGCAGTATTTT. The encoded protein is CASRAGQGLADTQYF. Combining the CDR3 with reference TRBV2 and TRBJ2-3 gives the whole variable domain EPEVTQTPSHQVTQMGQEVILRCVPISNHLYFYWYRQILGQKVEFLVSFYNNEISEKSEIFDDQFSVERPDGSNFTLKIRSTKLEDSAMYFCASRAGQGLADTQYFGPGTRLTVL.

The table lists this clonotype with many counts. J is TRBJ2-7 and V is TRBV12-3 or TRBV12-4; unclear D gene. The CDR3 extends over 11 amino acids. Trimming took off 4 bases at V and 6 bases at J, with 7 bases between the two ends. CDR3 sequence (DNA): TGTGCCAGCAGTTGGAAGGGCGAGCAGTACTTC. Residues: CASSWKGEQYF.